Presented here are 32 T cell receptor beta chains from one specimen sequenced in a study of T cells in Graves' hyperthyroidism and ophthalmopathy. RNA transcripts provided the source from which TCR beta CDR3 regions were amplified. Researchers ran a first-round RT-PCR on the TCR CDR3 using the HTBI primer set. TCRdb analysed the multiplex PCR reads with MiXCR anew, one entry per CDR3 protein. The sample contains around 300,000 distinct CDR3 sequences, 22% of which appear only once. The sequenced sample was blood. The receptors were gathered from a man aged 25-45 years with Graves' ophthalmopathy.

This clonotype showed up many times. V and J are TRBV9 and TRBJ1-1; D is perhaps TRBD1 (5 bases). The germline V and J ends were trimmed by 2 bases and 1 base, with 9 bases remaining between them. This CDR3 spans 14 amino acids. CDR1 and CDR2 from the germline V gene are SGDLS and YYNGEE. CDR3 residues: CASSVSGQNTEAFF. The DNA of the CDR3 is TGTGCCAGCAGCGTTTCCGGACAGAACACTGAAGCTTTCTTT.

The chain links TRBV10-1 to TRBJ2-1; 7 nucleotides agree with TRBD2. The CDR3 length is 14 residues. V shed 9 bases and J 2 bases; nucleotides not matched to a gene: 7. CDR1 and CDR2 from the germline V gene are WNHNN and SYGVQD (reference sequence). The DNA of the CDR3 is TGCGCCAGGGGAGGGCCCCTGACCTACAATGAGCAGTTCTTC. Its translation: CARGGPLTYNEQFF.

This clonotype has more than one count but fewer than ten. One end of the junction fails to match germline, which may point to a read error. The CDR3 DNA is TGCGCCAGCAGCTCCGTTGGGCCGGGGGGTGGGCAGTTCTTC. This sequence encodes CASSSVGPGGGQFF. The chain is built from TRBV5-5 and TRBJ2-1, with 7 bases that match TRBD2. There are 14 residues in the CDR3. Germline values: CDR1 SGHKS, CDR2 YYEKEE (reference sequence). The full variable domain, with the rest looked up from reference TRBV5-5 and TRBJ2-1, is DAGVTQSPTHLIKTRGQQVTLRCSPISGHKSVSWYQQVLGQGPQFIFQYYEKEERGRGNFPDRFSARQFPNYSSELNVNALLLGDSALYLCASSSVGPGGGQFFGPGTRLTVL.

The gene calls are TRBV5-1 and TRBJ1-2; 7 nucleotides line up with TRBD1. Per germline, CDR1 SGHRS and CDR2 YFSETQ. Germline trimming cut 0 bases from V and 3 bases from J; bases unmatched to any gene: 5. The CDR3 is 15 amino acids. The CDR3 region has the DNA TGCGCCAGCAGCTTGGCTCCCGGGACAGACTATGGCTACACCTTC. Its translation: CASSLAPGTDYGYTF.

This clonotype was counted a few times. The rearrangement links TRBV24-1 to TRBJ2-2; possibly TRBD2 for D (5 bases). Germline-derived CDR1 and CDR2 are KGHDR and SFDVKD. Deletions cut 1 base from V and 7 bases from J, with 15 bases between. This CDR3 spans 16 amino acids. The CDR3 spells CATSDLGGGFGGELFF. DNA for the CDR3: TGTGCCACCAGTGATTTAGGCGGCGGGTTCGGCGGGGAGCTGTTTTTT.

This clonotype was seen only a few times. CDR3 in DNA: TGTGCCAGCAGATGGCGACAGGGAACCACCGGGGAGCTGTTTTTT. This sequence encodes CASRWRQGTTGELFF. The chain has TRBV27 and TRBJ2-2; 7 bases map to TRBD1. J gave up 4 bases and V 6 bases, and 8 bases lay outside the gene matches. There are 15 residues in the CDR3. Germline loops: CDR1 MNHEY, CDR2 SMNVEV (reference sequence).

This clonotype was seen a handful of times. The chain carries TRBV28 and TRBJ1-2; 7 bases map to TRBD1. The CDR3 sequence is 15 residues long. Trimming cost V 4 bases and J 0 bases; bases outside gene matches: 5. The germline V gene has CDR1 MDHEN and CDR2 SYDVKM. This chain's CDR3 is CASSWTTGTNYGYTF. The CDR3 nucleotides are TGTGCCAGCAGTTGGACGACAGGGACTAACTATGGCTACACCTTC.

This chain links TRBV7-8 with TRBJ2-1; TRBD2 agrees at 8 bases. Losses at the gene ends were 4 bases for V and 9 bases for J; bases not matched to a gene: 11. This CDR3 has 15 amino acids. Germline V gene lookup returns CDR1 SGHVS and CDR2 FQNEAQ. The CDR3 DNA reads as TGTGCCAGCAGCTCAACGGAGACTAGCGCCGTTGAGCAGTTCTTC. Its translation is CASSSTETSAVEQFF.

The gene calls are TRBV9 and TRBJ2-3; 9 bases agree with TRBD1. V was pared by 3 bases and J by 4 bases, with 6 bases of the junction left unmatched. The germline V gene has CDR1 SGDLS and CDR2 YYNGEE. The length of the CDR3 is 15 residues. The CDR3 reads CASSDRDRASDTQYF. The CDR3 nucleotides are TGTGCCAGCAGCGACCGGGACAGGGCTTCAGATACGCAGTATTTT.

The rearrangement uses TRBV5-5 and TRBJ2-5, with D possibly called TRBD1 or TRBD2 (5 bases each). Per germline, CDR1 SGHKS and CDR2 YYEKEE (reference sequence). Deletions cut 4 bases from V and 5 bases from J, with 12 bases between. The CDR3 extends over 13 amino acids. In nucleotides, the CDR3 is TGTGCCAGCAGCCCGGGACCTTTGGAGACCCAGTACTTC. As protein: CASSPGPLETQYF.

This clonotype was seen at least ten times. V and J are TRBV7-8 and TRBJ2-7, with 8 bases fitting TRBD2. The length of the CDR3 is 17 residues. The V segment lost 0 bases and the J segment 1 base; nucleotides outside the gene matches: 8. CDR1 is SGHVS and CDR2 is FQNEAQ in the germline V gene. This chain's CDR3 is CASSLAGLTGGSYEQYF. CDR3 DNA sequence: TGTGCCAGCAGCTTAGCGGGCCTGACGGGAGGGTCCTACGAGCAGTACTTC.

This clonotype was seen a handful of times. CDR3 DNA: TGTGCCTGGAGCTCGAATAGCGGGGTCGAAGAGACCCAGTACTTC. Translation: CAWSSNSGVEETQYF. The chain couples TRBV30 to TRBJ2-5; 8 bases are shared with TRBD2. The CDR3 consists of 15 residues. V dropped 3 bases and J dropped 3; count of bases not matched to a gene: 9. CDR1 is GTSNPN, CDR2 SVGIG, per germline (reference sequence).

This clonotype was counted many times. The chain couples TRBV20-1 to TRBJ2-3, with 9 bases identical to TRBD2. Trimming removed 3 bases from V and 2 bases from J; junction bases left unmatched: 6. The CDR3 extends over 15 amino acids. CDR1 is DFQATT and CDR2 is SNEGSKA in the germline V gene (reference sequence). The CDR3 bases are TGCAGTGCTAGCGGGCTAGCGGGACTCACAGATACGCAGTATTTT. Translating gives CSASGLAGLTDTQYF.

The chain joins TRBV7-8 to TRBJ2-3, with TRBD1 identical over 7 bases. CDR3 length: 14 residues. The germline CDR1 and CDR2 sequences are SGHVS and FQNEAQ. After removal of 10 bases from V and 3 bases from J, the junction contained 10 bases not matched to a gene. CDR3 amino acids: CAITVRGLTDTQYF. CDR3 sequence (DNA): TGTGCCATTACCGTAAGGGGGCTTACAGATACGCAGTATTTT.

This clonotype came up many times. The genes are TRBV10-3 and TRBJ2-1; possibly TRBD2 for D (5 bases). V was cut by 10 bases and J by 5 bases, with 18 bases left in between. The CDR3 runs 14 residues. Germline loops: CDR1 ENHRY, CDR2 SYGVKD. The DNA for the CDR3 is TGTGCCACCTCCCAAGGACTTCGCAACAATGAGCAGTTCTTC. It translates to CATSQGLRNNEQFF.

This clonotype was recorded at least ten times. The rearrangement links TRBV14 to TRBJ2-1; 15 bases map to TRBD2. V was clipped by 4 bases and J by 4 bases; unmatched bases: 8. Germline CDR1 reads SGHDN; CDR2 reads FVKESK. The CDR3 is 18 residues long. In DNA, the CDR3 is TGTGCCAGCAGCCCGGGACTAGCGGGAGGCCTTAGATACAATGAGCAGTTCTTC. Protein sequence: CASSPGLAGGLRYNEQFF.

The table lists this clonotype with a few counts. CDR3 sequence (DNA): TGCAGCGCCCAGACGGACTTTAACACTGAAGCTTTCTTT. It codes for CSAQTDFNTEAFF. The rearrangement uses TRBV29-1 and TRBJ1-1; unclear D gene. Germline V lookup: CDR1 SQVTM, CDR2 ANQGSEA. The CDR3 sequence is 13 residues long. The V and J ends lost 7 bases and 2 bases respectively, with 14 bases between them. The entire variable domain, with the rest obtained from reference TRBV29-1 and TRBJ1-1, is as follows: SAVISQKPSRDICQRGTSLTIQCQVDSQVTMMFWYRQQPGQSLTLIATANQGSEATYESGFVIDKFPISRPNLTFSTLTVSNMSPEDSSIYLCSAQTDFNTEAFFGQGTRLTVV.

This chain uses TRBV2 with TRBJ1-4, with D possibly being TRBD1 (6 bases). Germline CDR1 SNHLY, CDR2 FYNNEI. Trimming took 2 bases from V and 7 from J, leaving 17 bases between them. This CDR3 contains 16 residues. The CDR3 bases are TGTGCCAGCAGTGAATGGGGAGGACAGCGCGGTGAAAAACTGTTTTTT. It specifies CASSEWGGQRGEKLFF.

The chain joins TRBV6-2 or TRBV6-3 to TRBJ2-5, with TRBD2 matching over 9 bases. Trimming at V came to 3 bases and at J to 2 bases, leaving 4 bases not matched to a gene. The V gene's germline CDR1 is MNHEY and CDR2 SVGEGT. The CDR3 has 15 amino acids. The DNA for the CDR3 is TGTGCCAGCAGTTATCTAGCGGGAAAACAAGAGACCCAGTACTTC. Protein product: CASSYLAGKQETQYF.

At least ten counts were recorded for this clonotype. CDR3 nucleotide sequence: TGTGCCAGCAGCGTAGAGGCGGACATCACAGATACGCAGTATTTT. It encodes CASSVEADITDTQYF. The chain carries TRBV9 and TRBJ2-3; the D gene is possibly TRBD1 (5 bases). The CDR3 loop spans 15 amino acids. V lost 0 bases and J 2 bases, leaving 10 bases between the germline ends. The germline CDR1 and CDR2 sequences are SGDLS and YYNGEE.

This clonotype was found many times. The chain combines TRBV7-6 with TRBJ2-5; possible D gene TRBD1, 5 bases. From germline, CDR1 is SGHVS and CDR2 FNYEAQ. The V end lost 7 bases, the J end lost 5 bases, and 20 bases lay between the germline ends. The CDR3 covers 15 residues. The CDR3 nucleotides read TGTGCCAGCAACTCACGCTTAAACAGGATGGAGACCCAGTACTTC. It codes for CASNSRLNRMETQYF.

This clonotype was seen repeatedly, ten times or more. The gene calls are TRBV12-3 or TRBV12-4 and TRBJ1-1, with D unclear. The CDR3 extends over 12 amino acids. Trimming took off 5 bases at V and 5 bases at J, with 9 bases between the two ends. The CDR3 region is CASSPDRTEAFF. CDR3 in DNA: TGTGCCAGCAGTCCGGACCGGACTGAAGCTTTCTTT.

The chain recombines TRBV29-1 with TRBJ2-3, with D uncertain. This CDR3 region has 13 residues. The germline gives CDR1 SQVTM, CDR2 ANQGSEA. V was trimmed by 0 bases and J by 6 bases, leaving 10 bases between them. CDR3 loop: CSVEDSEGDTQYF. DNA for the CDR3: TGCAGCGTTGAAGACAGTGAAGGGGATACGCAGTATTTT.

The chain recombines TRBV28 with TRBJ2-7; 8 bases are shared with TRBD2. The germline V gene encodes CDR1 MDHEN and CDR2 SYDVKM. Trimming removed 6 bases from V and 5 bases from J; junction bases left unmatched: 6. This CDR3 contains 13 residues. CDR3 sequence reads: CASSGREVDEQYF. CDR3 in DNA: TGTGCCAGCAGCGGGCGGGAGGTAGACGAGCAGTACTTC.

The chain has TRBV14 and TRBJ2-7; TRBD2 is a possible D gene (5 bases). The V gene lost 2 bases and the J gene lost 4 bases, with 18 bases spanning the gap. The germline V gene encodes CDR1 SGHDN and CDR2 FVKESK. The CDR3 sequence is 16 residues long. The CDR3 protein is CASSQNGEFTGYEQYF. The CDR3 nucleotides read TGTGCCAGCAGCCAAAATGGGGAGTTCACGGGATACGAGCAGTACTTC.

This clonotype was found a few times. The J gene is TRBJ2-7, the V gene TRBV29-1, with 8 bases aligning to TRBD2. Germline values: CDR1 SQVTM, CDR2 ANQGSEA. The CDR3 sequence is 14 residues long. J gave up 4 bases and V 1 base, and 6 bases lay outside the gene matches. The CDR3 reads CSVEGSGSNYEQYF. The CDR3, as DNA: TGCAGCGTTGAAGGGAGCGGGAGTAATTACGAGCAGTACTTC.

The V and J genes are TRBV11-1 and TRBJ2-1, with TRBD2 matching over 7 bases. The germline V gene encodes CDR1 SGHAT and CDR2 FQDESV (reference sequence). V lost 2 bases, J lost 0 bases, and 10 bases stayed unmatched. This CDR3 comprises 18 residues. The CDR3 nucleotides read TGTGCCAGCAGCTTATCAATTCCTAGCGGAAGCTCCTACAATGAGCAGTTCTTC. It specifies CASSLSIPSGSSYNEQFF. The entire variable domain, with the rest obtained from reference TRBV11-1 and TRBJ2-1, is as follows: EAEVAQSPRYKITEKSQAVAFWCDPISGHATLYWYRQILGQGPELLVQFQDESVVDDSQLPKDRFSAERLKGVDSTLKIQPAELGDSAMYLCASSLSIPSGSSYNEQFFGPGTRLTVL.

In this sample, this clonotype turned up many times. The chain joins TRBV3-1 to TRBJ1-2; D may be TRBD1 (5 bases). Germline V lookup: CDR1 LGHDT, CDR2 YNNKEL (reference sequence). Trimming removed 2 bases at V and 6 bases at J, with 13 bases between. This CDR3 is 14 amino acids long. The CDR3 here is CASSQPPDSHGYTF. In nucleotides, the CDR3 is TGTGCCAGCAGCCAACCCCCCGACAGCCATGGCTACACCTTC. The whole variable domain, remainder taken from reference TRBV3-1 and TRBJ1-2, is DTAVSQTPKYLVTQMGNDKSIKCEQNLGHDTMYWYKQDSKKFLKIMFSYNNKELIINETVPNRFSPKSPDKAHLNLHINSLELGDSAVYFCASSQPPDSHGYTFGSGTRLTVV.

This clonotype has ten or more counts. This chain joins TRBV3-1 and TRBJ1-1; TRBD1 matches at 8 bases. Germline V gene data show CDR1 as LGHDT and CDR2 as YNNKEL (reference sequence). The CDR3 sequence is 15 residues long. With V trimmed by 1 base and J by 6 bases, 7 bases remained unmatched. The CDR3 sequence: CASSQVPGQGSEAFF. The CDR3 coding sequence is TGTGCCAGCAGCCAAGTTCCAGGACAGGGTTCTGAAGCTTTCTTT.

This clonotype was counted ten times or more. This chain joins TRBV12-3 or TRBV12-4 and TRBJ1-5, with TRBD1 matching over 8 bases. The V segment lost 5 bases and the J segment 4 bases; nucleotides outside the gene matches: 4. This CDR3 has 14 residues. CDR3 amino acids: CASSRRDRNQPQHF. CDR3 DNA: TGTGCCAGCAGTCGCAGGGACAGGAATCAGCCCCAGCATTTT.

This clonotype was seen a few times. The DNA for the CDR3 is TGTGCCAGCACCCAGGATAATTCACCCCTCCACTTT. It codes for CASTQDNSPLHF. The rearrangement uses TRBV3-1 and TRBJ1-6, with D unclear. The CDR3 is made up of 12 amino acids. Deletions cut 7 bases from V and 5 bases from J, with 6 bases between. The germline CDR1 and CDR2 sequences are LGHDT and YNNKEL (reference sequence).

This clonotype was seen repeatedly, ten times or more. The chain carries TRBV20-1 and TRBJ2-7, with D possibly being TRBD2 (6 bases). Germline CDR1 and CDR2: DFQATT and SNEGSKA (reference sequence). Trimming shortened V by 2 bases and J by 3 bases, and 20 bases separated the two germline ends. The CDR3 is 16 amino acids. For the CDR3, the DNA is TGCAGTGCTAGAAGAGGAGGTGGGAGGACATACTACGAGCAGTACTTC. It is translated as CSARRGGGRTYYEQYF.